The T cell receptor (beta chain) under discussion was sequenced for a study of cytomegalovirus exposure and HLA in healthy donors (dated by TCRdb to about 2017). For the wider study: An earlier analysis of approximately 640 of the donors reported roughly 300 Gb of sequence data and 120 million or so unique TCR beta sequences from 150 million to 200 million T cells. A later analysis re-analyzed previously published TCR beta repertoires from several hundred donors and added high-resolution HLA genotyping to study TCR occurrence patterns. HLA typing covered class I and class II loci at four-digit resolution. Donor age, sex, ethnicity and CMV serostatus were collected together with the repertoire data. The number of donors typed differed by locus, with roughly 629-640 for A, B, C, DRB1 and DQB1, around 560 for DQA1, nearly 610 for DPA1, and about 450 for DPB1. On average, around 230,000 unique TCR beta nucleotide sequences were sequenced per donor among about 400 genotyped donors of the cohort, with roughly 18% of those sequences being non-productive. All discovery cohort repertoires had been generated using a single sequencing platform. The study aimed to test whether signatures of past pathogen exposure could be identified by cataloging public T cell receptors. Rather than drawing on any new phenotypic data, the later analysis identified candidate immune exposures from TCR beta sequences and the way those sequences occurred across donors. Because of strong linkage in the cohort, roughly five DR-DQ haplotypes were treated as single units for association and clustering. To predict cytomegalovirus infection status, the study brought together high-throughput TCR immunosequencing, statistical association of individual TCRs with disease status, and machine learning. Besides the first cohort of more than 650 subjects, a separate validation cohort made up of over 100 different subjects was used. The genetic ancestry cluster associated with self-reported Caucasian donors included about 81% of the roughly 360 genotyped donors. An early release covering roughly 640 HLA-typed donors comprised about 290 gigabases of sequencing data and tens of millions of unique TCR sequences. To decide whether each TCR beta V gene segment behaved as functional or pseudogenic, an earlier analysis of 587 of the donors relied on high-throughput TCR beta sequencing. The T cell repertoires of some 700 subjects were profiled by immunosequencing and related to cytomegalovirus serostatus. In a later genetic analysis, genome-wide SNP genotypes for about three fifths of the 666 donors were used, and that subset was treated as a discovery cohort.

The cohort consisted of 600 or so healthy bone marrow donors. All cohort members were sampled while nominally healthy, although unrecorded immune exposures were likely present. The donor was CMV seronegative and was included in the group of around 320 seronegative cohort members. A peripheral blood sample was collected from each donor, and TCR beta sequencing was performed on peripheral blood mononuclear cells. Genomic DNA was extracted from the blood cell samples with the Qiagen DNeasy Blood Extraction Kit. The library was obtained by the immunoSEQ multiplex PCR assay. For the multiplex PCR, a mixture combining 60 forward primers for TCR Vbeta segments and 13 reverse primers for TCR Jbeta segments was used. The CDR3 region of rearranged TCR beta genes was amplified from genomic DNA with a multiplex PCR assay. On the Illumina HiSeq System, the amplified TCR beta libraries were sequenced as 87-base-pair reads. In the source study's methods: Across the 670 or so repertoires, a later analysis counted tens of millions of unique TCR beta chains, 9.5 million to 13 million of which were shared by at least two donors. Raw reads were error-corrected and collapsed into unique sequences with a nearest-neighbor algorithm that merged closely related sequences to remove PCR and sequencing errors. To assign V, D and J gene segments, CDR3 sequences were aligned to IMGT reference sequences. For a sequence to be retained, a match of at least six nucleotides was required to both a V gene segment and a J gene segment. A rearrangement counted as productive if the CDR3 had no stop codons and remained in frame with V and J, and every other rearrangement counted as non-productive. CDR3 was defined by IMGT convention, running from the second conserved V-encoded cysteine to the conserved J-encoded phenylalanine. The earlier analysis of a few hundred of the donors excluded any sequence lacking an unambiguous match to a single V gene segment. In an earlier analysis of several hundred of the donors, V segments were called functional above 56.7% productive rearrangements and were called segregating when the between-donor standard deviation exceeded 5%. A statistical classification framework was developed to diagnose cytomegalovirus status using the catalog of TCR beta chain sequences. In a later analysis, TCR nucleotide sequences were compared against IMGT/GENE-DB human TR gene sequences so that V and J genes could be assigned. In a later analysis, CDR3 sequences and most-parsimonious VDJ recombination scenarios were assigned using the TCRdist pipeline. In a later analysis, each TCR beta chain was defined by its CDR3 amino acid sequence together with its V-gene family, and reads without a unique V-gene family were excluded. A later analysis removed 550 to 650 highly shared, low-generation-probability nucleotide sequences to deal with suspected cross-contamination and a sequencing artifact. For each public chain, a later analysis derived a clonal expansion index from normalized ranks of inferred template counts within each repertoire. In a later analysis, generation probabilities were computed using a VDJ recombination model fitted to out-of-frame rearrangements, and the results were checked against IGoR. In a later analysis, hypergeometric tests were used to score TCR-TCR, TCR-HLA and TCR-CMV co-occurrence, with a repertoire-size bias correction applied to TCR pairs. In a later analysis, false discovery rates were estimated by permuting HLA or CMV assignments 20 times. In a later analysis, co-occurring TCRs were grouped with DBSCAN, and TCRdist sequence similarity was added when clustering was performed within HLA-allele-positive subsets. Repertoires with fewer than 30,000 or more than 120,000 public chains were left out of co-occurrence clustering, as were five repertoires with anomalous nucleotide sharing. The table comes from immuneACCESS by way of TCRdb, which keeps in-frame sequences with V and J called. Part of the clones is missing from these tables; in studies checked, under half for an unresolved V gene and the rest for unknown reasons. V and J calls and clone size come straight from that table; D and trimming were deduced from the DNA. Counted in this sample were 120,000 to 150,000 clones; about 79% of them appeared once. The top ten clonotypes cover approximately 1.5% of the sample.

The trim is 5 bases for V and 4 bases for J, with a gap of 17 bases between the germline ends. The cysteine opens and the phenylalanine closes a CDR3 of 15 amino acids. The DNA shown is the 45-base CDR3, in frame from base 1. The germline V gene sets CDR1 to SGHTA and CDR2 to FQGNSA. General study outcomes and caveats: In vitro tests confirmed that a few of the cytomegalovirus-associated TCR beta chains recognize cytomegalovirus antigens. HLA typing was unavailable for some donors at each locus, so association tests used only the typed subset. A later analysis found that most CMV-associated TCR beta chains appeared HLA-restricted, with HLA associations seemingly driven largely by CMV exposure. A total of around 150 TCR beta chains were listed by the study as associated with cytomegalovirus. A further reported finding was that TCR beta sequences accurately predicted the HLA-A and HLA-B alleles for most subjects in the first cohort. An association between a missense DCLRE1C variant and V-gene and J-gene trimming of TCR beta chains was found in a later genetic analysis and replicated in an independent cohort. In a later analysis, HLA-associated TCR beta chains were found to be more clonally expanded and to have lower generation probabilities than equally common non-associated chains. Immune exposure information for the cohort was limited to CMV serostatus. A later analysis associated about 17,000 TCR beta sequences with specific HLA alleles at a false discovery rate of 0.05. In both the original and validation cohorts, the classifier was reported to diagnose cytomegalovirus status with high specificity and sensitivity. Over 15 rarely observed V segments, including chromosome 9 orphons, were excluded from the earlier analysis of a few hundred of the donors because counts were too low. Linkage disequilibrium might explain the correlated functional status among segregating V segments, but an unknown experimental factor could not be ruled out. When HLA alleles, especially DR and DQ, strongly co-occurred, TCR associations were difficult to assign to individual alleles. According to the authors, the approach could potentially be generalized to other disease states and immunological phenotypes. Most TCR sequences were seen in very few donors, while some public TCRs were found in many individuals. The sequencing pipeline was judged likely to have produced a cluster of highly shared sequence variants as a technical artifact. Broadly in line with IMGT annotations, most TCR beta V segments showed up in productive rearrangements about 87% or about 30% of the time in an earlier analysis of 587 of the donors. The 87-base-pair reads could not distinguish some IMGT-functional V segments, including TRBV6-2 and TRBV6-3, so those segments were excluded. Only TCR beta chains were sequenced in this cohort, and the absence of alpha or paired-chain data limited detectable features. Sequencing depth was assumed to be roughly uniform across donors in the presence/absence analyses, though that assumption may not hold. According to a later analysis, parvovirus B19, influenza, CMV and Epstein-Barr virus appeared linked to several top co-occurrence clusters. In a later analysis, TCR association rates were found to vary across HLA loci, with the most associated TCRs seen for DRB1 alleles and the fewest for HLA-C alleles. In a later genetic analysis, fewer N-insertions in productive TCRs were reported among donors in an Asian-associated ancestry cluster than the approximately 670-donor mean.

On this clone itself: Its antigen specificity is not known. Qualities for individual bases were not recorded, and no much larger clone is one base off.

Sequenced input: PBMCs. This clonotype originated in a woman younger than 45 in good health and CMV-seronegative. The chain uses TRBV7-2 and TRBJ2-5, with TRBD2 as a weak D call on 7 bases. The CDR3 amino acid sequence is: CASSPPWGGRETQYF. The nucleotides read TGTGCCAGCAGCCCCCCGTGGGGGGGCAGAGAGACCCAGTACTTC.